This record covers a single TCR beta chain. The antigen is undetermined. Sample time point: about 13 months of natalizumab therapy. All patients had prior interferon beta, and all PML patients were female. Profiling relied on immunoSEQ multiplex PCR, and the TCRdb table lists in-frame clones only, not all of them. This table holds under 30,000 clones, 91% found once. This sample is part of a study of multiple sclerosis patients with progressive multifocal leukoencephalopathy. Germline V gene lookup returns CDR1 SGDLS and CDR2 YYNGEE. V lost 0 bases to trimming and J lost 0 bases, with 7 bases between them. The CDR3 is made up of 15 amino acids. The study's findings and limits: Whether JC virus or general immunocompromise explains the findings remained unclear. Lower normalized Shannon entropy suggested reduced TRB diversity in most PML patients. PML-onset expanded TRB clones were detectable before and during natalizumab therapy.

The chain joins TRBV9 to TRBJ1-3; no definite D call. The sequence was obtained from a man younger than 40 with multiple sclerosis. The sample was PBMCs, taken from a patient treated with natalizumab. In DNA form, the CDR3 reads TGTGCCAGCAGCGTAGCTGCGAGCTCTGGAAACACCATATATTTT. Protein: CASSVAASSGNTIYF.